The entry below describes one TCR beta chain. Its specificity is not known. Per donor, at least one pre-ART and at least two post-ART PBMC samples were obtained. The record originates from a study of long-term antiretroviral therapy in people with HIV. Survey-level immunoSEQ v3.0 assays were run. Using immunoSEQ multiplex PCR, the repertoire was profiled, and TCRdb retains in-frame clones only, with some absent. This table has around 27,000 clones, approximately 80% appearing once. Study-wide results and caveats: The repertoire was dominated at all time points by clones expanded before ART.

Germline CDR1 reads LNHDA; CDR2 reads SQIVND (reference sequence). CDR3 size: 21 residues. Trimming took 2 bases from V and 0 from J, leaving 26 bases between them. The V gene is TRBV19, the J gene TRBJ1-5; D remains unclear. The TCR comes from a woman between 25 and 40 years old with HIV. This material consisted of unsorted PBMCs, taken 1.1 years before starting antiretroviral therapy. CDR3 DNA: TGTGCCAGTAGTATATCAAAGTACCATGTGCTGGCGGAGAATAGCAATCAGCCCCAGCATTTT. As protein: CASSISKYHVLAENSNQPQHF.